The entry below gives a single TCR beta chain sequence along with its context. The sample comes from a study of PD-1 blockade in classical Hodgkin lymphoma. In every patient, relapse followed autologous stem cell transplantation, while exposure to brentuximab vedotin differed. The CD4+ T cells used were purified from thawed PBMCs through magnetic negative selection. Repertoires were generated with immunoSEQ multiplex PCR, while TCRdb's copy carries only in-frame clones and drops some. The repertoire holds several thousand clones, with around 87% as singletons. From germline, CDR1 is MNHEY and CDR2 SVGAGI. Trimming at V came to 6 bases and at J to 7 bases, leaving 6 bases not matched to a gene. The CDR3 contains 15 residues.

The sequencing here drew on CD4+ T cells from blood, taken at baseline. The origin of this receptor is a human donor with classical Hodgkin lymphoma. The rearrangement joins TRBV6-5 to TRBJ1-6, with 10 bases that match TRBD1. The CDR3 DNA sequence: TGTGCCAGCAGCCGACGACAGGGGGCAAATTCACCCCTCCACTTT. This gives the protein CASSRRQGANSPLHF.